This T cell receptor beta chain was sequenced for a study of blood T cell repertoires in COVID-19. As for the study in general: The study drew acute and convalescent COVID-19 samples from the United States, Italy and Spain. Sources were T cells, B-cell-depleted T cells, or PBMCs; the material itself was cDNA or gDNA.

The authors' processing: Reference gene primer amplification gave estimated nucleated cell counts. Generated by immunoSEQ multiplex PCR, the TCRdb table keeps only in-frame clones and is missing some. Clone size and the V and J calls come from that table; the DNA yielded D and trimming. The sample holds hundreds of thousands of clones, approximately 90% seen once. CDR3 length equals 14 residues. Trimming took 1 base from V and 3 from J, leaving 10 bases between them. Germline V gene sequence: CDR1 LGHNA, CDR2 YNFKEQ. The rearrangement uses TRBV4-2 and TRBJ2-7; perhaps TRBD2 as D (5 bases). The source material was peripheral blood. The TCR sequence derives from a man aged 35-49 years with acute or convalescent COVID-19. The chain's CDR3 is CASSQGSSIYEQYF. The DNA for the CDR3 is TGTGCCAGCAGCCAAGGGTCTAGCATCTACGAGCAGTACTTC.